The 29 T cell receptor beta chains presented below share a single source sample, sequenced in a study of T cell responses to AZD1222 COVID-19 vaccine (dated by TCRdb to the early 2020s). Library prep was done by the immunoSEQ multiplex PCR assay. TCRdb stores this immuneACCESS table with in-frame sequences only. Part of the clones is absent; in the studies checked, under half of the shortfall reflects unresolved V genes, and no reason is known for the rest. This sample has approximately 140,000 clones in its table, and roughly nine tenths of those were observed once. Together, the top ten hold about 5% of the sample. The sample's time point label is to be understood as: baseline before first vaccination. The material was peripheral blood, obtained on day 0 of AZD1222 vaccination. The receptors originated from an adult in good health.

The chain links TRBV2 to TRBJ2-7; 9 bases are shared with TRBD2. Germline-derived CDR1 and CDR2 are SNHLY and FYNNEI. The V segment lost 6 bases and the J segment 3 bases; nucleotides outside the gene matches: 6. The CDR3 covers 14 residues. In DNA form, the CDR3 reads TGTGCCAGCAGGGGGACTAGCCTTATCTACGAGCAGTACTTC. It specifies CASRGTSLIYEQYF.

The genes are TRBV28 and TRBJ1-2, with D perhaps matching TRBD1 (6 bases). The V and J ends lost 8 bases and 3 bases respectively, with 19 bases between them. CDR1 MDHEN and CDR2 SYDVKM come from the germline V gene. The length of the CDR3 is 15 residues. DNA of the CDR3: TGTGCCAGCGGAGCCCCGTCTAGGGGGGACTATGGCTACACCTTC. It is translated as CASGAPSRGDYGYTF.

The rearrangement links TRBV28 to TRBJ2-5; 8 bases line up with TRBD1. V was clipped by 6 bases and J by 5 bases; unmatched bases: 8. The CDR3 sequence is 14 residues long. Germline CDR1 is MDHEN and CDR2 is SYDVKM. The CDR3 DNA reads as TGTGCCAGCAGGCTAACAGGGGGGAGGGAGACCCAGTACTTC. It is translated as CASRLTGGRETQYF. Full variable domain (rest looked up from reference TRBV28 and TRBJ2-5): DVKVTQSSRYLVKRTGEKVFLECVQDMDHENMFWYRQDPGLGLRLIYFSYDVKMKEKGDIPEGYSVSREKKERFSLILESASTNQTSMYLCASRLTGGRETQYFGPGTRLLVL.

The chain is built from TRBV6-5 and TRBJ1-6; 7 bases agree with TRBD1. The ends lost 6 bases at V and 7 bases at J; junction bases unmatched: 9. Germline CDR1 MNHEY, CDR2 SVGAGI. This CDR3 has 15 residues. The CDR3 bases are TGTGCCAGCAGGGTAGGGGGCGCCTTGAATTCACCCCTCCACTTT. It encodes CASRVGGALNSPLHF.

Only a few counts were recorded for this clone. The chain uses TRBV18 and TRBJ2-7; 7 positions match TRBD2. With 3 bases clipped from V and 2 bases from J, the junction kept 7 bases outside the gene matches. This CDR3 contains 15 residues. The germline CDR1 and CDR2 sequences are KGHSH and LQKENI. CDR3 protein: CASSPPSGQTYEQYF. The CDR3 DNA follows: TGTGCCAGCTCACCTCCTAGCGGACAAACCTACGAGCAGTACTTC.

The chain couples TRBV20-1 to TRBJ1-1; a weak D match, TRBD1 (6 bases). From germline, CDR1 is DFQATT and CDR2 SNEGSKA (reference sequence). V was cut by 8 bases and J by 10 bases, with 17 bases left in between. The CDR3 extends over 11 amino acids. In nucleotides, the CDR3 is TGCAGTACATGGACAGCCTTGAGAGCTTTCTTT. Its translation: CSTWTALRAFF.

The chain recombines TRBV15 with TRBJ2-5; no reliable D call. Trimming took off 4 bases at V and 2 bases at J, with 5 bases between the two ends. This CDR3 has 12 residues. Germline V gene lookup returns CDR1 LNHNV and CDR2 YYDKDF (reference sequence). This chain's CDR3 is CATSIHQETQYF. The CDR3 region has the DNA TGTGCCACCAGCATCCATCAAGAGACCCAGTACTTC.

V usage is TRBV27 and J usage is TRBJ2-3; D tentatively reads TRBD1 or TRBD2 (5 bases each). V lost 6 bases and J lost 1, with 11 bases in between. The CDR3 contains 14 residues. CDR1 MNHEY and CDR2 SMNVEV come from the germline V gene (reference sequence). In nucleotides, the CDR3 is TGTGCCAGCAGACGGACGGGGCGCACAGATACGCAGTATTTT. It is translated as CASRRTGRTDTQYF.

This clone was seen once. The same CDR3 is also encoded by other DNA sequences in this sample. V and J are TRBV7-9 and TRBJ2-5, with 12 positions matching TRBD2. The CDR3 contains 16 residues. Germline CDR1 and CDR2: SEHNR and FQNEAQ (reference sequence). V dropped 1 base and J dropped 5; count of bases not matched to a gene: 5. The CDR3 sequence: CASSLGLAGVSETQYF. The CDR3 DNA is TGTGCCAGCAGCTTAGGACTAGCGGGAGTTTCGGAGACCCAGTACTTC. The variable domain in full, with the rest retrieved from reference TRBV7-9 and TRBJ2-5, is DTGVSQNPRHKITKRGQNVTFRCDPISEHNRLYWYRQTLGQGPEFLTYFQNEAQLEKSRLLSDRFSAERPKGSFSTLEIQRTEQGDSAMYLCASSLGLAGVSETQYFGPGTRLLVL.

This rearrangement joins TRBV9 to TRBJ2-5, with 7 bases fitting TRBD1. Trimming took 4 bases from V and 1 from J; bases not matched to a gene: 7. This CDR3 spans 15 amino acids. Germline V gives CDR1 SGDLS, CDR2 YYNGEE. The CDR3 coding sequence is TGTGCCAGCAGCTATACAGGGGTACCCCAAGAGACCCAGTACTTC. Protein product: CASSYTGVPQETQYF.

The chain recombines TRBV3-1 (or the pseudogene TRBV3-2) with TRBJ2-5; 7 positions match TRBD2. V gave up 5 bases and J gave up 3 bases; unmatched junction bases: 9. Germline V gene sequence: CDR1 LGHDT, CDR2 YNNKEL (reference sequence). This CDR3 spans 15 amino acids. This CDR3 reads CASSSMASGEETQYF. The CDR3 bases are TGTGCCAGCAGCTCCATGGCTAGCGGAGAAGAGACCCAGTACTTC.

This chain joins TRBV7-2 and TRBJ2-7, with D uncertain. Trimming removed 5 bases at V and 0 bases at J, with 11 bases between. The length of the CDR3 is 14 residues. Germline V CDR1 and CDR2: SGHTA, FQGNSA. This CDR3 reads CASSLRNPSYEQYF. For the CDR3, the DNA is TGTGCCAGCAGCCTACGGAATCCCTCCTACGAGCAGTACTTC.

This clone occurred once. The chain joins TRBV7-9 to TRBJ1-1; TRBD1 might be the D (6 bases). V lost 3 bases, J lost 10 bases, and 12 bases lay in between. The CDR3 consists of 12 residues. The germline V gene encodes CDR1 SEHNR and CDR2 FQNEAQ (reference sequence). The CDR3 bases are TGTGCCAGCAGCTTTCCCGGGACACCAGCTTTCTTT. Its protein product is CASSFPGTPAFF.

The chain carries TRBV7-2 and TRBJ1-6, with 8 bases lining up with TRBD1. The V gene's germline CDR1 is SGHTA and CDR2 FQGNSA. The CDR3 is made up of 15 amino acids. J gave up 6 bases and V 2 bases, and 3 bases lay outside the gene matches. CDR3 amino acids: CASSLLGQGNSPLHF. In nucleotides, the CDR3 is TGTGCCAGCAGCTTATTAGGACAGGGTAATTCACCCCTCCACTTT.

The chain links TRBV7-9 to TRBJ1-4, with D unclear. This CDR3 has 14 residues. CDR1 is SEHNR and CDR2 is FQNEAQ in the germline V gene (reference sequence). Trimming removed 2 bases at V and 7 bases at J, with 11 bases between. CDR3 sequence (DNA): TGTGCCAGCAGCTTATTATCCGTGTCTGAAAAACTGTTTTTT. It codes for CASSLLSVSEKLFF.

This clone was detected only once. V gene TRBV7-2 combines with J gene TRBJ1-2, with 7 bases lining up with TRBD1. The germline V gene encodes CDR1 SGHTA and CDR2 FQGNSA. V lost 5 bases to trimming and J lost 5 bases; unmatched junction nucleotides: 11. The CDR3 covers 15 residues. The CDR3 nucleotides read TGTGCCAGCAGCCCCGGCCTGGGACAGTCATATGGCTACACCTTC. Its protein is CASSPGLGQSYGYTF.

The chain joins TRBV5-1 to TRBJ1-3, with D perhaps matching TRBD1 (6 bases). This CDR3 region has 16 residues. Germline CDR1 is SGHRS and CDR2 is YFSETQ. Trimming cost V 0 bases and J 0 bases, with 10 bases left between them. The CDR3 is CASSLEGGHSGNTIYF. The CDR3 DNA reads as TGCGCCAGCAGCTTGGAGGGGGGACACTCTGGAAACACCATATATTTT.

A remark on this clone: Other DNA sequences in the sample encode the same CDR3. V gene TRBV7-2 combines with J gene TRBJ2-7; D not certain. V was cut by 5 bases and J by 4 bases, with 6 bases left in between. Germline V gene data show CDR1 as SGHTA and CDR2 as FQGNSA. The CDR3 sequence is 11 residues long. CDR3 DNA sequence: TGTGCCAGCAGCGCAACTTACGAGCAGTACTTC. Its translation is CASSATYEQYF.

This clone was seen a single time. The chain couples TRBV10-1 to TRBJ2-1; TRBD2 matches at 8 bases. The junction had 10 bases not matched to a gene; V was cut back by 5 bases and J by 10 bases. The CDR3 has 14 amino acids. CDR1 is WNHNN and CDR2 is SYGVQD in the germline V gene (reference sequence). CDR3 coding DNA: TGCGCCAGCAGTTCCAGCGGGAGACGAGAAGAGCAGTTCTTC. Residues: CASSSSGRREEQFF.

The V and J genes are TRBV12-3 or TRBV12-4 and TRBJ1-2; D gene unclear. Trimming left V 3 bases short and J 8 bases short, with 10 bases between. The CDR3 has 12 amino acids. The CDR3 region is CASSFSTRGYTF. The DNA of the CDR3 is TGTGCCAGCAGTTTCTCAACTCGCGGCTACACCTTC.

The chain has TRBV4-2 and TRBJ1-5; possible D gene TRBD1, 5 bases. The germline CDR1 and CDR2 sequences are LGHNA and YNFKEQ. This CDR3 is 14 amino acids long. Trimming removed 0 bases from V and 5 bases from J, with 8 bases in between. The CDR3 region is CASSQDWGDQPQHF. CDR3 nucleotide sequence: TGTGCCAGCAGCCAAGATTGGGGGGATCAGCCCCAGCATTTT.

The chain couples TRBV5-4 to TRBJ1-1; D is perhaps TRBD1 (6 bases). The germline gives CDR1 SGHNT, CDR2 YYREEE (reference sequence). The ends were cut back, 4 bases at V and 4 bases at J, with 17 bases in the middle. The CDR3 runs to 15 residues. The CDR3 region has the DNA TGTGCCAGCAGCCGTGTAGGGGGGGTTGGCACTGAAGCTTTCTTT. Encoded protein: CASSRVGGVGTEAFF.

V usage is TRBV14 and J usage is TRBJ2-2, with unresolved D. V lost 4 bases and J lost 4, with 13 bases in between. Germline CDR1 is SGHDN and CDR2 is FVKESK. The CDR3 consists of 15 residues. The CDR3 sequence is CASSLVLSSTGELFF. DNA of the CDR3: TGTGCCAGCAGCCTTGTACTGTCGAGCACCGGGGAGCTGTTTTTT. Full variable domain (remainder filled in from reference TRBV14 and TRBJ2-2): EAGVTQFPSHSVIEKGQTVTLRCDPISGHDNLYWYRRVMGKEIKFLLHFVKESKQDESGMPNNRFLAERTGGTYSTLKVQPAELEDSGVYFCASSLVLSSTGELFFGEGSRLTVL.

The chain is built from TRBV2 and TRBJ1-2, with D uncertain. V lost 4 bases to trimming and J lost 8 bases, with 11 bases between them. CDR3 length equals 12 residues. CDR1 is SNHLY and CDR2 is FYNNEI in the germline V gene. The CDR3 sequence is CASSGVKRGYTF. In nucleotides, the CDR3 is TGTGCCAGCAGTGGCGTGAAAAGAGGCTACACCTTC.

The chain uses TRBV6-2 or TRBV6-3 and TRBJ1-1; D remains ambiguous. In germline, CDR1 is MNHEY, CDR2 SVGEGT. The length of the CDR3 is 13 residues. Trimming cost V 5 bases and J 5 bases, with 12 bases left between them. CDR3 in DNA: TGTGCCAGCAGTAGAGGATTTCTTACTGAAGCTTTCTTT. As protein: CASSRGFLTEAFF.

The rearrangement uses TRBV5-1 and TRBJ2-2; 11 nucleotides agree with TRBD1. CDR3 length: 15 residues. CDR1 is SGHRS and CDR2 is YFSETQ in the germline V gene. Trimming removed 2 bases from V and 6 bases from J; junction bases left unmatched: 3. The CDR3 loop reads CASSFLDRGPGELFF. DNA of the CDR3: TGCGCCAGCAGCTTCCTGGACAGGGGGCCCGGGGAGCTGTTTTTT.

This chain links TRBV20-1 with TRBJ2-7; possibly TRBD1 for D (5 bases). V was trimmed by 4 bases and J by 4 bases, leaving 8 bases between them. This CDR3 has 11 residues. The germline V gene encodes CDR1 DFQATT and CDR2 SNEGSKA (reference sequence). CDR3 nucleotides: TGCAGTGCTAAACAGGTGTACGAGCAGTACTTC. Its translation is CSAKQVYEQYF.

This chain joins TRBV6-2 or TRBV6-3 and TRBJ2-1; D unclear. CDR1 MNHEY and CDR2 SVGEGT come from the germline V gene. With 4 bases removed from V and 9 bases from J, the gap between germline ends came to 10 bases. There are 12 residues in the CDR3. In DNA form, the CDR3 reads TGTGCCAGCAGTTGGATCACGTTTGAGCAGTTCTTC. It is translated as CASSWITFEQFF.

This chain joins TRBV10-3 and TRBJ2-7; possible D gene TRBD1, 7 bases. The germline V gene encodes CDR1 ENHRY and CDR2 SYGVKD. The CDR3 extends over 13 amino acids. The V and J ends lost 4 bases and 2 bases respectively, with 9 bases between them. The DNA of the CDR3 is TGTGCCATCAGTGGCGGGACAGCCTACGAGCAGTACTTC. Translation gives CAISGGTAYEQYF.